This TCR beta chain came from a study of blood T cell repertoires in COVID-19. Study summary: Italy, Spain and the United States were the sources of the convalescent and acute COVID-19 samples. PBMCs, B-cell-depleted T cells, or T cells were the source of the cDNA or gDNA that made up the material.

In germline, CDR1 is MNHNY, CDR2 SVGAGI (reference sequence). The CDR3 consists of 14 residues. Germline trimming cut 6 bases from V and 1 base from J; bases unmatched to any gene: 5. Under the authors' procedure: Reference gene primer amplification gave nucleated cell count estimates. Produced via immunoSEQ multiplex PCR; TCRdb's table is partial and in-frame only. That table gives V, J and clone size, and the DNA gave D and trimming. The profile shows some 120,000 clones, roughly nine tenths of them singletons. The source is a man aged 50 or older with active COVID-19. The chain has TRBV6-6 and TRBJ1-1; TRBD1 aligns across 7 bases. The sequenced material came from peripheral blood. The CDR3 sequence is CASSRTGGNTEAFF. CDR3 DNA: TGTGCCAGCAGCCGGACAGGCGGGAACACTGAAGCTTTCTTT.